A selection of T cell receptor beta chains follows, all from one sample in a study of blood T cell repertoires in COVID-19. Clones were read by immunoSEQ multiplex PCR, and TCRdb kept only the in-frame ones, dropping some. Here the sample spans almost 300,000 clones, about 87% being singletons. The source material was peripheral blood. These receptors were collected from a man between 65 and 85 years old with acute or convalescent COVID-19. CDR3s include the opening cysteine and the closing phenylalanine or tryptophan. The order of the fields is J gene, V gene, D gene, clone size, CDR3 protein, CDR3 DNA. The D gene is left open where the match is weak. Clone size is stated in some rows and not others, as once, few, many or a class when expanded.

j_call: TRBJ2-1; v_call: TRBV30; d_call: TRBD2; clone_size: -; cdr3_aa: CAWSPGLPNNEQFF; cdr3_nt: TGTGCCTGGAGCCCGGGACTACCAAACAATGAGCAGTTCTTC
j_call: TRBJ2-5; v_call: TRBV2; d_call: -; clone_size: -; cdr3_aa: CASSEGDRMRTQYF; cdr3_nt: TGTGCCAGCAGTGAAGGAGACAGGATGAGGACCCAGTACTTC
j_call: TRBJ1-2; v_call: TRBV28; d_call: -; clone_size: -; cdr3_aa: CASSQQGDGYGYTF; cdr3_nt: TGTGCCAGCAGCCAACAGGGAGATGGGTATGGCTACACCTTC
j_call: TRBJ2-7; v_call: TRBV19; d_call: TRBD1; clone_size: -; cdr3_aa: CASSKGPGQGNYEQYF; cdr3_nt: TGTGCCAGTAGTAAGGGACCGGGACAGGGCAACTACGAGCAGTACTTC
j_call: TRBJ2-3; v_call: TRBV28; d_call: -; clone_size: once; cdr3_aa: CASSLISSGWGGHDTQYF; cdr3_nt: TGTGCCAGCAGTTTAATTTCCTCTGGGTGGGGGGGCCACGATACGCAGTATTTT
j_call: TRBJ2-1; v_call: TRBV5-1; d_call: TRBD1; clone_size: -; cdr3_aa: CASSSGQAYNEQFF; cdr3_nt: TGCGCCAGCAGCTCGGGACAGGCCTACAATGAGCAGTTCTTC
j_call: TRBJ2-5; v_call: TRBV7-8; d_call: -; clone_size: -; cdr3_aa: CASRAGQPQETQYF; cdr3_nt: TGTGCAAGCCGGGCGGGGCAGCCCCAAGAGACCCAGTACTTC
j_call: TRBJ1-1; v_call: TRBV9; d_call: -; clone_size: -; cdr3_aa: CASSATLNTEAFF; cdr3_nt: TGTGCCAGCAGCGCAACACTGAACACTGAAGCTTTCTTT
j_call: TRBJ1-6; v_call: TRBV6-4; d_call: TRBD1; clone_size: -; cdr3_aa: CASSEGTGGSPLHF; cdr3_nt: TGTGCCAGCAGTGAGGGGACAGGGGGCTCACCCCTCCACTTT
j_call: TRBJ1-3; v_call: TRBV7-2; d_call: TRBD1; clone_size: -; cdr3_aa: CASSPFWGQGLGNTIYF; cdr3_nt: TGTGCCAGCAGCCCATTCTGGGGACAGGGCCTTGGAAACACCATATATTTT
j_call: TRBJ2-7; v_call: TRBV7-2; d_call: TRBD1; clone_size: -; cdr3_aa: CASSLEGAYEQYF; cdr3_nt: TGTGCCAGCAGCTTAGAGGGGGCTTACGAGCAGTACTTC
j_call: TRBJ1-1; v_call: TRBV4-1; d_call: -; clone_size: -; cdr3_aa: CASSQDFPSVTRVEAFF; cdr3_nt: TGCGCCAGCAGCCAAGATTTCCCGTCAGTAACGAGGGTTGAAGCTTTCTTT
j_call: TRBJ2-3; v_call: TRBV7-7; d_call: -; clone_size: few; cdr3_aa: CASSLARNTDTQYF; cdr3_nt: TGTGCCAGCAGCTTAGCCAGAAACACAGATACGCAGTATTTT
j_call: TRBJ1-6; v_call: TRBV24-1; d_call: -; clone_size: -; cdr3_aa: CATSEGGTGNSPLHF; cdr3_nt: TGTGCCACCAGTGAAGGAGGGACGGGTAATTCACCCCTCCACTTT
j_call: TRBJ2-7; v_call: TRBV28; d_call: TRBD2; clone_size: -; cdr3_aa: CASSFSGLAERLEQYF; cdr3_nt: TGTGCCAGCAGTTTTTCCGGACTAGCCGAGCGGCTCGAGCAGTACTTC
j_call: TRBJ1-4; v_call: TRBV5-1; d_call: -; clone_size: -; cdr3_aa: CASSLRGTNEKLFF; cdr3_nt: TGCGCCAGCAGCTTAAGGGGAACTAATGAAAAACTGTTTTTT
j_call: TRBJ2-3; v_call: TRBV19; d_call: -; clone_size: -; cdr3_aa: CASSTLISSTDTQYF; cdr3_nt: TGTGCCAGTAGTACTTTAATTTCTAGCACAGATACGCAGTATTTT
j_call: TRBJ1-2; v_call: TRBV7-9; d_call: -; clone_size: -; cdr3_aa: CASSLIGTLGGYTF; cdr3_nt: TGTGCCAGCAGCTTAATTGGGACTCTAGGAGGCTACACCTTC
j_call: TRBJ1-3; v_call: TRBV3-1/TRBV3-2; d_call: -; clone_size: -; cdr3_aa: CASSQLSGGSSGNTIYF; cdr3_nt: TGTGCCAGCAGCCAACTTAGCGGGGGAAGCTCTGGAAACACCATATATTTT
j_call: TRBJ1-6; v_call: TRBV27; d_call: -; clone_size: -; cdr3_aa: CASSPHNGGGGSPLHF; cdr3_nt: TGTGCCAGCAGTCCCCATAACGGAGGGGGGGGATCACCCCTCCACTTT
j_call: TRBJ1-1; v_call: TRBV19; d_call: TRBD1; clone_size: -; cdr3_aa: CASSMSQGAVEAFF; cdr3_nt: TGTGCCAGTAGTATGAGCCAGGGGGCTGTTGAAGCTTTCTTT
j_call: TRBJ1-6; v_call: TRBV6-6; d_call: -; clone_size: -; cdr3_aa: CASSTGPNNSPLHF; cdr3_nt: TGTGCCAGCAGTACAGGACCGAACAATTCACCCCTCCACTTT
j_call: TRBJ2-2; v_call: TRBV28; d_call: TRBD2; clone_size: -; cdr3_aa: CASSPLASGAGGFF; cdr3_nt: TGTGCCAGCAGCCCTCTCGCTAGCGGGGCAGGAGGGTTTTTT
j_call: TRBJ2-3; v_call: TRBV4-3; d_call: -; clone_size: -; cdr3_aa: CASSQERELPTDTQYF; cdr3_nt: TGCGCCAGCAGCCAAGAGAGAGAATTACCCACAGATACGCAGTATTTT
j_call: TRBJ2-1; v_call: TRBV24-1; d_call: TRBD1; clone_size: -; cdr3_aa: CATGDRNYNEQFF; cdr3_nt: TGTGCCACCGGGGACAGAAACTACAATGAGCAGTTCTTC
j_call: TRBJ2-7; v_call: TRBV7-9; d_call: -; clone_size: -; cdr3_aa: CASSRQDRTFYEQYF; cdr3_nt: TGTGCCAGCAGCCGTCAGGACAGAACCTTCTACGAGCAGTACTTC
j_call: TRBJ1-1; v_call: TRBV7-2; d_call: -; clone_size: -; cdr3_aa: CASSSGASTEAFF; cdr3_nt: TGTGCCAGCAGCAGTGGGGCGAGCACTGAAGCTTTCTTT
j_call: TRBJ1-4; v_call: TRBV4-3; d_call: -; clone_size: once; cdr3_aa: CASSLRGGTSDEKLFF; cdr3_nt: TGCGCCAGCAGCCTCAGAGGAGGGACTAGTGACGAAAAACTGTTTTTT
j_call: TRBJ2-4; v_call: TRBV19; d_call: TRBD2; clone_size: -; cdr3_aa: CASSIASGALSAKNIQYF; cdr3_nt: TGTGCCAGTAGTATAGCTAGCGGGGCCCTTTCGGCCAAAAACATTCAGTACTTC
j_call: TRBJ2-1; v_call: TRBV12-3/TRBV12-4; d_call: -; clone_size: -; cdr3_aa: CASSPALGRQFF; cdr3_nt: TGTGCCAGCAGTCCCGCTTTGGGGAGGCAGTTCTTC
j_call: TRBJ1-1; v_call: TRBV10-1; d_call: TRBD1; clone_size: -; cdr3_aa: CASSKGQGLMNTEAFF; cdr3_nt: TGCGCCAGCAGTAAGGGACAGGGTCTTATGAACACTGAAGCTTTCTTT
j_call: TRBJ2-7; v_call: TRBV27; d_call: TRBD1; clone_size: -; cdr3_aa: CASSDRTGSYEQYF; cdr3_nt: TGTGCCAGCAGTGACAGGACAGGGTCCTACGAGCAGTACTTC
j_call: TRBJ2-7; v_call: TRBV7-8; d_call: TRBD1; clone_size: -; cdr3_aa: CASSQPTGLGYEQYF; cdr3_nt: TGTGCCAGCAGCCAGCCGACAGGGTTAGGGTACGAGCAGTACTTC
j_call: TRBJ2-1; v_call: TRBV4-2; d_call: TRBD2; clone_size: -; cdr3_aa: CASSQDRASGINEQFF; cdr3_nt: TGTGCCAGCAGCCAAGATCGGGCTAGCGGGATCAATGAGCAGTTCTTC
j_call: TRBJ1-6; v_call: TRBV2; d_call: -; clone_size: -; cdr3_aa: CASSASGTPNSPLHF; cdr3_nt: TGTGCCAGCAGTGCTTCCGGGACTCCGAATTCACCCCTCCACTTT
j_call: TRBJ1-2; v_call: TRBV28; d_call: TRBD1; clone_size: -; cdr3_aa: CASSAPGQGSGYTF; cdr3_nt: TGTGCCAGCAGTGCACCGGGACAGGGGTCCGGCTACACCTTC
j_call: TRBJ2-7; v_call: TRBV9; d_call: -; clone_size: -; cdr3_aa: CASSADGITYEQYF; cdr3_nt: TGTGCCAGCAGCGCAGACGGGATAACCTACGAGCAGTACTTC
j_call: TRBJ1-4; v_call: TRBV5-4; d_call: TRBD1; clone_size: -; cdr3_aa: CASSRTGGALVEKLFF; cdr3_nt: TGTGCCAGCAGCCGAACAGGGGGCGCTCTGGTTGAAAAACTGTTTTTT
j_call: TRBJ2-5; v_call: TRBV4-2; d_call: TRBD2; clone_size: -; cdr3_aa: CASSLGVAGGETQYF; cdr3_nt: TGTGCCAGCAGCCTCGGGGTAGCGGGGGGAGAGACCCAGTACTTC
j_call: TRBJ2-3; v_call: TRBV6-2/TRBV6-3; d_call: TRBD1; clone_size: -; cdr3_aa: CASSFTPHRGRDTQYF; cdr3_nt: TGTGCCAGCAGTTTTACCCCGCACAGGGGAAGGGATACGCAGTATTTT
j_call: TRBJ2-6; v_call: TRBV4-3; d_call: TRBD2; clone_size: -; cdr3_aa: CASSQDRTSGSSLSGANVLTF; cdr3_nt: TGCGCCAGCAGCCAAGATAGGACTAGCGGGAGTTCCTTGTCGGGGGCCAACGTCCTGACTTTC
j_call: TRBJ1-3; v_call: TRBV15; d_call: -; clone_size: -; cdr3_aa: CATSRDGTHSGNTIYF; cdr3_nt: TGTGCCACCAGCAGAGATGGGACTCACTCTGGAAACACCATATATTTT
j_call: TRBJ2-2; v_call: TRBV5-1; d_call: -; clone_size: few; cdr3_aa: CASSLISTGELFF; cdr3_nt: TGCGCCAGCAGCTTAATTTCTACCGGGGAGCTGTTTTTT
j_call: TRBJ1-5; v_call: TRBV5-5; d_call: -; clone_size: -; cdr3_aa: CASSRGPERGQPQHF; cdr3_nt: TGTGCCAGCAGTCGAGGGCCGGAGAGGGGGCAGCCCCAGCATTTT
j_call: TRBJ2-2; v_call: TRBV21-1; d_call: -; clone_size: -; cdr3_aa: CASSKPSLAGDMEAGELFF; cdr3_nt: TGTGCCAGCAGCAAACCATCCCTCGCGGGAGACATGGAGGCCGGGGAGCTGTTTTTT
j_call: TRBJ1-1; v_call: TRBV19; d_call: TRBD1; clone_size: -; cdr3_aa: CASRQGAGTGFLTTEAFF; cdr3_nt: TGTGCCAGTAGACAGGGAGCCGGGACAGGCTTTTTGACCACTGAAGCTTTCTTT
j_call: TRBJ2-3; v_call: TRBV30; d_call: -; clone_size: once; cdr3_aa: CAWNLRGTDTQYF; cdr3_nt: TGTGCCTGGAATTTACGAGGGACAGATACGCAGTATTTT
j_call: TRBJ2-7; v_call: TRBV7-9; d_call: TRBD2; clone_size: -; cdr3_aa: CASSRSSSGRNEQYF; cdr3_nt: TGTGCCAGCAGCCGGAGTAGTAGCGGGAGAAACGAGCAGTACTTC
j_call: TRBJ2-2; v_call: TRBV2; d_call: -; clone_size: -; cdr3_aa: CASSARDTGELFF; cdr3_nt: TGTGCCAGCAGTGCCCGGGACACCGGGGAGCTGTTTTTT
j_call: TRBJ2-1; v_call: TRBV28; d_call: TRBD2; clone_size: -; cdr3_aa: CASSLFGGAGLGSYNEQFF; cdr3_nt: TGTGCCAGCAGTTTGTTCGGGGGGGCGGGACTTGGATCCTACAATGAGCAGTTCTTC
j_call: TRBJ2-5; v_call: TRBV7-2; d_call: TRBD2; clone_size: once; cdr3_aa: CASSLGNSGGEETQYF; cdr3_nt: TGTGCCAGCAGCTTAGGAAATAGCGGGGGGGAGGAGACCCAGTACTTC